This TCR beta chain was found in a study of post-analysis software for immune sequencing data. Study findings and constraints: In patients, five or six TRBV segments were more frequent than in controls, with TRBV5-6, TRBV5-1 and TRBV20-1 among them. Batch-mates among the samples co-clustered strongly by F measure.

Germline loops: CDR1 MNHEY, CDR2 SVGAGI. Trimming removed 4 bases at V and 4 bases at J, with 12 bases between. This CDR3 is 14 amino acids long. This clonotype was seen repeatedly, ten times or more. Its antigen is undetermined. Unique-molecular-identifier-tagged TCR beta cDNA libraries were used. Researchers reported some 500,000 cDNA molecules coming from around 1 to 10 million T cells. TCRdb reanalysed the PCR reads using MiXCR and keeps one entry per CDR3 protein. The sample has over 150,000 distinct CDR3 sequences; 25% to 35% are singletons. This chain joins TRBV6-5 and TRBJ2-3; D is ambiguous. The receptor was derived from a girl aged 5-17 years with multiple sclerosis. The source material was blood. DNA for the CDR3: TGTGCCAGCAGTTTTAGACCGAATCCAGATACGCAGTATTTT. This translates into CASSFRPNPDTQYF.